This TCR beta chain derives from a study of sequential checkpoint blockade in melanoma (dated by TCRdb to about 2019). At the level of the whole study: In a 1:1 randomization, patients received either first-line nivolumab then ipilimumab (arm A) or ipilimumab then nivolumab (arm B). In around 81% of the matched pre- and post-treatment tumor biopsy pairs, both biopsies came from the same lesion. Maintenance nivolumab came after each of the two trial sequences. TCRbeta immunosequencing was performed on DNA from 91 pretreatment melanoma tumor samples. For about two dozen patients, matched tumor biopsies were obtained before treatment and at week 13, following single-agent nivolumab (arm A) or ipilimumab (arm B). Overall study outcomes, separate from this receptor: Patients with increases in tumor T-cell fraction and clonality by week 13 were approximately 30 times more likely to achieve clinical benefit. Small sample sizes and reduced statistical power limited the analyses of tumor T-cell fraction within each arm. PD-L1 staining and CD8+ T-cell counts correlated with tumor T-cell fraction and clonality, whereas mutational load did not. Larger, independent patient cohorts are needed to validate the response-prediction model that combines TCR metrics and mutation burden. In the nivolumab-first arm (arm A), an association was found between pretreatment tumor TIL clonality and response (P = .04).

The CDR3 contains 18 residues, cysteine and phenylalanine counted. CDR3 DNA is the only sequence kept; it has 54 bases, read in frame from the first base. The germline V gene provides CDR1 SGHNT and CDR2 YENEEA. After removal of 2 bases from V and 0 bases from J, the junction retains 5 bases not matched to a gene. This clone was detected a few times. No antigen is known for it. Base qualities are not at hand, and no much larger clone is one base apart. The treatment or condition label here, explained by the study, means: randomized to nivolumab then ipilimumab (arm A) or the reverse (arm B). No trial patient had received prior DNA-damaging chemotherapy. Samples were obtained from patients with melanoma enrolled in CheckMate 064, a randomized, open-label phase II trial of sequential checkpoint blockade. Genomic DNA from formalin-fixed paraffin-embedded (FFPE) tissue samples served as the input for tumor TCR sequencing.

TCRbeta CDR3 regions were immunosequenced from genomic DNA with the immunoSEQ Assay. Genomic DNA was amplified by bias-controlled multiplex PCR before high-throughput sequencing. On the study's bioinformatics: To quantify the absolute abundance of each unique TCRbeta CDR3 region, the sequences were collapsed and filtered. Clonality, defined as 1 minus Pielou's evenness, was calculated using only productive rearrangements. Tumor T-cell fraction was calculated by normalizing TCRbeta template counts to usable DNA, which was estimated from several housekeeping genes. A previously published method was used to identify clones whose frequencies were significantly greater in on-treatment samples than in baseline samples. TCRdb carries this immuneACCESS record with in-frame sequences only. Its versions omit some clonotypes, under half of them owing to an unresolved V gene in the studies checked, with the rest unexplained. V, J and clone size are those of that table, while D and trimming were read from the DNA. This sample has 4,500 to 7,000 clones in its table, and around 40% of those were observed once. The biggest ten clones account for roughly 8.7% of the sample.

The TCR originated in a human donor with melanoma. The rearranged segments are TRBV11-3 and TRBJ2-6, and 9 bases in between align with TRBD1. Sequenced material: tumor tissue (inferred from file names), taken from a patient given nivolumab and ipilimumab in sequence. The CDR3: CASSLNRGQFSGANVLTF. The nucleotide sequence reads as follows: TGTGCCAGCAGCTTAAACAGGGGGCAATTCTCTGGGGCCAACGTCCTGACTTTC.